The following is a T cell receptor beta chain sequence with its context. It lacks a known antigen. It has no much larger one-base neighbor in the sample; base qualities were not kept. The data were obtained in a study of control samples from healthy donors and cancer patients (dated by TCRdb to the early 2020s). Libraries were built with the immunoSEQ multiplex PCR assay. TCRdb carries this immuneACCESS record with in-frame sequences only. Its versions omit some clonotypes, under half of them owing to an unresolved V gene in the studies checked, with the rest unexplained. Counted in this sample were under 70,000 clones; more than 95% of them appeared once. The ten largest clones take up roughly 0.99% of the sample. The sequence derives from a woman aged 18-35 years in good health. The material sequenced was blood.

This receptor has the CDR3 CASSLRKQGPEAFF. The DNA reads as follows: TGTGCCAGCAGCTTACGAAAACAGGGGCCTGAAGCTTTCTTT. This sequence uses TRBV7-9 and TRBJ1-1; TRBD1 aligns with 7 central bases. The germline V gene encodes CDR1 SEHNR and CDR2 FQNEAQ (reference sequence). V is pruned by 2 bases and J by 6 bases, leaving 6 bases of the junction without a gene match. The CDR3 runs 14 residues from the cysteine to the phenylalanine. Only the CDR3 DNA stays, 42 bases, in frame from base 1.